Below, one T cell receptor beta chain is given with its context. Repertoires were generated with immunoSEQ multiplex PCR, while TCRdb's copy carries only in-frame clones and drops some. This table holds fewer than 200,000 clones, 84% found once. This entry is derived from a study of blood T cell repertoires in COVID-19. In germline, CDR1 is LNHDA, CDR2 SQIVND (reference sequence). CDR3 length equals 16 residues. Trimming removed 5 bases from V and 1 base from J; junction bases left unmatched: 5. Sample: peripheral blood. The clonotype comes from a human donor in a cohort sampled during active COVID-19. The chain has TRBV19 and TRBJ2-5; TRBD2 aligns across 12 bases. Written as DNA, the CDR3 is TGTGCCAGTAGTCTACTAGCGGGGGGCCCCCAAGAGACCCAGTACTTC. Its protein is CASSLLAGGPQETQYF.